This T cell receptor beta chain was captured in a study of CD8 T cells in Susac syndrome. RNA, at about 0.45 to 1 ug, was reverse transcribed with random hexamers. Amplification of TCR beta CDR3 spanned 54 Vbeta and 13 Jbeta via immunoSEQ multiplex PCR. TCRdb reprocessed the immunoSEQ multiplex PCR reads via MiXCR and lists one record per CDR3 protein. In the table there are about 400,000 distinct CDR3 sequences, 85% to 90% of which are singletons. Sequencing of TCR beta, carried out with a high-throughput approach, was applied to CD8+ and CD4+ T cells from the blood. TEMRA cells were FACS-enriched, while CD8+ and CD4+ T cells were negatively isolated. The CDR3 sequence is 16 residues long. V was clipped by 7 bases and J by 2 bases; unmatched bases: 11. Germline V CDR1 and CDR2: SQVTM, ANQGSEA. General study results and limits: That the number of individuals in its TCR sequencing and HLA analysis was relatively small was acknowledged by the study.

In the case of this clonotype: The antigen is not known.

Input material: CD8+ T cells from PBMCs. This chain connects TRBV29-1 to TRBJ2-6, with TRBD1 identical over 7 bases. The sequence was collected from a human donor with multiple sclerosis. CDR3 residues: CSALQKTGPGANVLTF. The DNA for the CDR3 is TGCAGCGCGCTACAAAAGACAGGGCCTGGGGCCAACGTCCTGACTTTC.